The sequence of this TCR beta chain was determined in a study of blood T cell repertoires in COVID-19. Study as a whole: Spain, Italy and the United States supplied samples that represented acute and convalescent COVID-19.

Cohort placement rested on clinical history that participants reported themselves. In the authors' workflow: Reference gene primer amplification gave estimated nucleated cell counts. Clones were read by immunoSEQ multiplex PCR, and TCRdb kept only the in-frame ones, dropping some. Clonal size and the V and J genes are those of that table, whereas D and trimming came from the DNA. The sample holds fewer than 400,000 clones, around 84% seen once. V lost 4 bases to trimming and J lost 2 bases; unmatched junction nucleotides: 10. Germline-derived CDR1 and CDR2 are SGHRS and YFSETQ. The CDR3 is 16 residues long.

The chain combines TRBV5-1 with TRBJ2-5; TRBD2 matches at 8 bases. Sequenced: PBMCs or T cells enriched from blood (not recorded which). This receptor was identified in a woman under 40 who had been exposed to COVID-19. CDR3 protein: CASSTGTRTVQETQYF. The CDR3 DNA reads as TGCGCCAGCAGCACCGGGACTAGGACCGTACAAGAGACCCAGTACTTC.